This TCR beta chain was recorded in a study of blood T cells in healthy people across ages (dated by TCRdb to between 2014 and 2016). About the investigation overall: In model experiments, template switching captured about one uniquely barcoded TCR beta cDNA molecule for every two T cells. The study measured age-related changes in TCR beta repertoire diversity using deep sequencing normalized with unique cDNA molecular identifiers. The donors were split into four age groups: young (average around 16 years), middle-aged (39), aged (approximately 60) and long-lived (approximately 80). To avoid experimental bias, donors of different ages were distributed randomly across sequencing lanes. For two donors (one aged 18 to 30 and one aged 80 or older), the study analyzed two additional independent replicas of 1 million unique cDNA reads from the same blood draw. Paper-wide results and their limitations: The CMV infection status of donors was not known, potentially confounding age-related changes in expanded clonotypes. The long-lived group showed more naive CD4+ T cells, fewer expanded clones and increased TCR diversity than the aged group, suggesting age selection. Because profiling used bulk unsorted PBMCs, naive and antigen-experienced compartments could not be compared conclusively. As age increased, observed TCR beta diversity per million T cells dropped in a roughly linear way, and a significant reduction was already evident by age roughly 36. A strong correlation was found between observed TCR beta diversity and the percentage of naive T cells measured by flow cytometry. Total diversity estimates from one million sequenced T cells were considered lower bounds and underestimates.

Concerning this clonotype: It lacks a known antigen. No per-base quality is available; no much larger clone lies one base away.

V is clipped by 6 bases and J by 0 bases, and the sequence between their germline boundaries is 14 bases long. CDR1 and CDR2, per the germline V gene, are SQVTM and ANQGSEA. The CDR3 holds 15 amino acids from the cysteine to the phenylalanine. Only CDR3 DNA is held: 45 bases, read in frame from base 1. Donors were 35 to 40 systemically healthy Caucasian individuals from Russia aged roughly 6 to 90 years. Approximately 10 milliliters of peripheral blood were collected from each donor into EDTA-treated Vacutainer tubes. PBMCs were isolated by Ficoll-Paque density-gradient centrifugation, with at least 6 million obtained per sample. Total RNA, at least 5 micrograms per sample, was extracted from PBMCs with Trizol reagent. The percentages of naive CD45RAhigh/CD27high T cells were determined by flow cytometry on a PBMC aliquot from every donor. Libraries were prepared through 5' RACE. Sequencing was carried out with an Illumina HiSeq 2500. The second PCR ran for roughly 7 to 12 cycles and used a J-beta primer mix along with a sample-barcoded 5' primer. A template-switch 5' adaptor carrying 12 random nucleotides introduced a unique molecular identifier onto each TCR beta cDNA molecule. Each sample yielded at least 3 million CDR3-containing paired-end reads. All of the RNA was converted into first-strand cDNA using the Mint cDNA synthesis kit, with a TRBC-specific oligonucleotide serving as the primer. Following uracil-DNA glycosylase treatment, a first 18-cycle PCR with universal primers M1SS and BC2_uni_R was performed on all cDNA. The authors' pipeline ran thus. For normalization, 1 million high-quality reads, each with a distinct molecular identifier, were randomly selected from each sample. Instead of being binned into consensus sequences, reads that shared molecular identifiers were thrown out. MiTCR, run with a Q25 quality threshold and the strictest error-elimination algorithm, handled CDR3 identification, clonotype clustering and error correction. A nonparametric unseen species model with Euler transformation was used to estimate lower-bound total TCR beta diversity. TCRdb reprocessing: public reads trimmed at Q25 with fastp, clones called with MiXCR, in-frame beta chains kept. Here each entry gathers all rows of one CDR3 protein and keeps the most common genes and DNA. The V and J calls, along with clone size, are taken from TCRdb and not from the paper's own processing. A total of about 1.8 million distinct CDR3 sequences appear in this sample, roughly 49% of them only once. The ten largest clones add up to 2.1% of the sample.

The sequence links TRBV29-1 to TRBJ2-2; TRBD1 is a weak D gene call, 6 bases matching. Sequencing was performed on blood. This clonotype was sampled from a middle-aged woman in good health. The sequenced DNA: TGCAGCGTGCCAGGGGCAGACCCGAACACCGGGGAGCTGTTTTTT. This encodes CSVPGADPNTGELFF.